The table lists the clone carrying this T cell receptor (beta chain) with a count of one. The CDR3 is 14 amino acids. From germline, CDR1 is SGHTS and CDR2 YDEGEE. Trimming removed 0 bases from V and 1 base from J, with 7 bases in between. Sequenced by immunoSEQ multiplex PCR; TCRdb stores in-frame clones only, minus some. The sample records just over 350,000 clones, approximately 86% being singletons. This sample was included in a study of blood T cell repertoires in COVID-19. The chain couples TRBV5-8 to TRBJ1-1; D not resolved. The specimen sequenced was peripheral blood. The sequence was collected from a woman aged 55-70 years with COVID-19, enrolled during active disease. The CDR3 DNA sequence: TGTGCCAGCAGCTTGGCGGCGGAGAACACTGAAGCTTTCTTT. It is translated as CASSLAAENTEAFF.